The rows below give T cell receptor beta chains drawn from one sample of a study of blood T cell repertoires in COVID-19. Method: immunoSEQ multiplex PCR; TCRdb's copy keeps in-frame clones and lacks some. The sample yields 100,000 to 150,000 clones, roughly four fifths seen once. The sequenced material came from peripheral blood. These receptors all come from a young man with COVID-19, enrolled during active disease. Each CDR3 is given with its conserved first and last residue. A D gene is named only where the DNA matches it firmly. Only part of the rows carry a size: once, few, many, or a class if the clone is expanded.

V gene: TRBV5-4
clone size: .
D gene: TRBD1
J gene: TRBJ1-3
CDR3 DNA: TGTGCCAGCAGCTTTAACACAGGGGCCGGAAACACCATATATTTT
CDR3 protein: CASSFNTGAGNTIYF

V gene: TRBV6-1
clone size: .
D gene: .
J gene: TRBJ1-1
CDR3 DNA: TGTGCCAGCAGTGACCGTTATACTGAAGCTTTCTTT
CDR3 protein: CASSDRYTEAFF

V gene: TRBV5-1
clone size: .
D gene: TRBD1
J gene: TRBJ1-5
CDR3 DNA: TGCGCCAGCAGCCTGACAGGGTCGGCTTATCAGCCCCAGCATTTT
CDR3 protein: CASSLTGSAYQPQHF

V gene: TRBV6-5
clone size: .
D gene: .
J gene: TRBJ1-5
CDR3 DNA: TGTGGGGCGGGGCAGAATAGCAATCAGCCCCAGCATTTT
CDR3 protein: CGAGQNSNQPQHF

V gene: TRBV12-5
clone size: .
D gene: TRBD2
J gene: TRBJ2-3
CDR3 DNA: TGTGCTAGTGGTTTGGCGACTAGCGGGAGCACAGATACGCAGTATTTT
CDR3 protein: CASGLATSGSTDTQYF

V gene: TRBV5-1
clone size: .
D gene: TRBD1
J gene: TRBJ2-3
CDR3 DNA: TGCGCCAGCAGCTTGGGGGACAGGGGGCTGGATACGCAGTATTTT
CDR3 protein: CASSLGDRGLDTQYF

V gene: TRBV2
clone size: many
D gene: .
J gene: TRBJ1-1
CDR3 DNA: TGTGCCAGCAGTGCCCACTCAGGTTTAAACACTGAAGCTTTCTTT
CDR3 protein: CASSAHSGLNTEAFF

V gene: TRBV29-1
clone size: once
D gene: TRBD1
J gene: TRBJ1-1
CDR3 DNA: TGCAGCGCAATTCGACAGGGGTTCGGCACTGAAGCTTTCTTT
CDR3 protein: CSAIRQGFGTEAFF

V gene: TRBV7-6
clone size: few
D gene: TRBD2
J gene: TRBJ2-5
CDR3 DNA: TGTGCCAGCAGCTTAGGACTAGCGGGAGGAGGTGGAGAGACCCAGTACTTC
CDR3 protein: CASSLGLAGGGGETQYF

V gene: TRBV15
clone size: .
D gene: .
J gene: TRBJ1-1
CDR3 DNA: TGTGCCACCAGCAGAGTTATGGGAGGCACTGAAGCTTTCTTT
CDR3 protein: CATSRVMGGTEAFF

V gene: TRBV7-9
clone size: .
D gene: TRBD1
J gene: TRBJ1-4
CDR3 DNA: TGTGCCAGCGACAGGGGGCAAGGTGAAAAACTGTTTTTT
CDR3 protein: CASDRGQGEKLFF

V gene: TRBV2
clone size: .
D gene: .
J gene: TRBJ2-2
CDR3 DNA: TGTGCCAGCAGTGCTCAGGTCACCGGGGAGCTGTTTTTT
CDR3 protein: CASSAQVTGELFF

V gene: TRBV12-3/TRBV12-4
clone size: once
D gene: .
J gene: TRBJ1-2
CDR3 DNA: TGTGCCAGCAGACGACAGGACTCCTATGGCTACACCTTC
CDR3 protein: CASRRQDSYGYTF

V gene: TRBV18
clone size: .
D gene: .
J gene: TRBJ2-1
CDR3 DNA: TGTGCCAGCTCACCCGCGGGGTTCGGCTCCTACAATGAGCAGTTCTTC
CDR3 protein: CASSPAGFGSYNEQFF

V gene: TRBV4-3
clone size: .
D gene: TRBD1
J gene: TRBJ1-5
CDR3 DNA: TGCGCCAGCAGCCAAGAGTACAGGGGAAATCAGCCCCAGCATTTT
CDR3 protein: CASSQEYRGNQPQHF

V gene: TRBV7-8
clone size: .
D gene: TRBD1
J gene: TRBJ1-1
CDR3 DNA: TGTGCCAGCAGATGCGGACAGGGGAGCACTGAAGCTTTCTTT
CDR3 protein: CASRCGQGSTEAFF

V gene: TRBV29-1
clone size: .
D gene: .
J gene: TRBJ1-2
CDR3 DNA: TGCAGCGCTGCCGGAGGGGAGGGCTACACCTTC
CDR3 protein: CSAAGGEGYTF

V gene: TRBV29-1
clone size: once
D gene: TRBD2
J gene: TRBJ2-5
CDR3 DNA: TGCAGCGTCGGAAGGGTGGCTAGCGGGGGGTCCGGGGAGACCCAGTACTTC
CDR3 protein: CSVGRVASGGSGETQYF

V gene: TRBV4-1
clone size: .
D gene: .
J gene: TRBJ1-4
CDR3 DNA: TGCGCCAGCAGCGGCAGCCGCGGGGAGGGTAATGAAAAACTGTTTTTT
CDR3 protein: CASSGSRGEGNEKLFF

V gene: TRBV9
clone size: once
D gene: TRBD2
J gene: TRBJ2-1
CDR3 DNA: TGTGCCAGCGGCGTAGGGACTAGGACAAATGAGCAGTTCTTC
CDR3 protein: CASGVGTRTNEQFF

V gene: TRBV10-3
clone size: .
D gene: .
J gene: TRBJ2-3
CDR3 DNA: TGTGCCATCAGTGATAGTAACACAGATACGCAGTATTTT
CDR3 protein: CAISDSNTDTQYF

V gene: TRBV18
clone size: .
D gene: .
J gene: TRBJ1-5
CDR3 DNA: TGTGCCAGCTCACCCTCCACGGTTCAGCCCCAGCATTTT
CDR3 protein: CASSPSTVQPQHF

V gene: TRBV6-5
clone size: .
D gene: .
J gene: TRBJ1-1
CDR3 DNA: TGTGCCAGCAGCCGAGGGAGTCAAGCTTTCTTT
CDR3 protein: CASSRGSQAFF

V gene: TRBV30
clone size: .
D gene: .
J gene: TRBJ1-2
CDR3 DNA: TGTGCCTGGAATGGAGGGGAAGTCTATGGCTACACCTTC
CDR3 protein: CAWNGGEVYGYTF

V gene: TRBV9
clone size: .
D gene: TRBD1
J gene: TRBJ1-2
CDR3 DNA: TGTGCCAGCAGCGGATACAGGGGGCTTCCACCCATAGCTAACTATGGCTACACCTTC
CDR3 protein: CASSGYRGLPPIANYGYTF

V gene: TRBV19
clone size: .
D gene: .
J gene: TRBJ2-5
CDR3 DNA: TGTGCCAGTAGTACCCTCCGGTACCAAGAGACCCAGTACTTC
CDR3 protein: CASSTLRYQETQYF

V gene: TRBV5-1
clone size: .
D gene: .
J gene: TRBJ1-1
CDR3 DNA: TGCGCCAGCAGCTCCGGGACTTGGAACACTGAAGCTTTCTTT
CDR3 protein: CASSSGTWNTEAFF

V gene: TRBV5-1
clone size: .
D gene: .
J gene: TRBJ1-1
CDR3 DNA: TGCGCCAGCAGCTTGGACCTCGGGGGAGGCACTGAAGCTTTCTTT
CDR3 protein: CASSLDLGGGTEAFF

V gene: TRBV12-3/TRBV12-4
clone size: few
D gene: TRBD1
J gene: TRBJ2-7
CDR3 DNA: TGTGCCAGCAGTTACAGGGGTCTCCTCGAGCAGTACTTC
CDR3 protein: CASSYRGLLEQYF

V gene: TRBV18
clone size: .
D gene: TRBD1
J gene: TRBJ1-2
CDR3 DNA: TGTGCCAGCTCACCGCAGTCAGGGGGCATAAGCTATGGCTACACCTTC
CDR3 protein: CASSPQSGGISYGYTF

V gene: TRBV12-3/TRBV12-4
clone size: .
D gene: .
J gene: TRBJ1-4
CDR3 DNA: TGTGCCAGCTGCTCACTCCGGGGGGAAAAACTGTTTTTT
CDR3 protein: CASCSLRGEKLFF

V gene: TRBV5-4
clone size: .
D gene: .
J gene: TRBJ2-1
CDR3 DNA: TGTGCCAGCAGACGACTCCCTGAGAGCTCCTACAATGAGCAGTTCTTC
CDR3 protein: CASRRLPESSYNEQFF

V gene: TRBV30
clone size: .
D gene: .
J gene: TRBJ1-2
CDR3 DNA: TGTGCCTGGAGTGTACCAGGTGATGGCTACACCTTC
CDR3 protein: CAWSVPGDGYTF

V gene: TRBV28
clone size: .
D gene: .
J gene: TRBJ1-4
CDR3 DNA: TGTGCCAGCAGTCAAATCGGGACTTGGGAAAAACTGTTTTTT
CDR3 protein: CASSQIGTWEKLFF

V gene: TRBV5-4
clone size: .
D gene: TRBD2
J gene: TRBJ2-7
CDR3 DNA: TGTGCCAGCAGCTCCGCACCTAGCGGGAGGATGGGCTACGAGCAGTACTTC
CDR3 protein: CASSSAPSGRMGYEQYF

V gene: TRBV4-3
clone size: .
D gene: TRBD1
J gene: TRBJ1-5
CDR3 DNA: TGCGCCAGCAGCCAAGACATGACAGGGATAACTTCAAGCAATCAGCCCCAGCATTTT
CDR3 protein: CASSQDMTGITSSNQPQHF

V gene: TRBV20-1
clone size: many
D gene: .
J gene: TRBJ2-7
CDR3 DNA: TGCAGTGCTAGACTAGCCGGGGAGCAGTACTTC
CDR3 protein: CSARLAGEQYF

V gene: TRBV11-2
clone size: .
D gene: TRBD2
J gene: TRBJ2-7
CDR3 DNA: TGTGCCAGCAGCTCCCTTAGCGGGATGGTTTACGAGCAGTACTTC
CDR3 protein: CASSSLSGMVYEQYF

V gene: TRBV6-2/TRBV6-3
clone size: .
D gene: .
J gene: TRBJ1-2
CDR3 DNA: TGTGCCAGCAGTTACGAATTGGGACTGGGAGCCGACTATGGCTACACCTTC
CDR3 protein: CASSYELGLGADYGYTF

V gene: TRBV30
clone size: .
D gene: TRBD1
J gene: TRBJ2-7
CDR3 DNA: TGTGCCTGGAGTGCCTACAGGGGCGAGCAGTACTTC
CDR3 protein: CAWSAYRGEQYF

V gene: TRBV13
clone size: .
D gene: .
J gene: TRBJ2-1
CDR3 DNA: TGTGCCAGCAGCGTGACACAGAGAGTCTATGAGCAGTTCTTC
CDR3 protein: CASSVTQRVYEQFF

V gene: TRBV18
clone size: .
D gene: .
J gene: TRBJ1-5
CDR3 DNA: TGTGCCAGCTCCCAAGGACGAGGGAATCAGCCCCAGCATTTT
CDR3 protein: CASSQGRGNQPQHF

V gene: TRBV7-6
clone size: .
D gene: .
J gene: TRBJ1-3
CDR3 DNA: TGTGCCAGCAGCTTGGACACGGGCTCTGGAAACACCATATATTTT
CDR3 protein: CASSLDTGSGNTIYF

V gene: TRBV19
clone size: .
D gene: TRBD1
J gene: TRBJ2-1
CDR3 DNA: TGTGCCAGTAAAAGGCGGGGAGGGACAGGGGATGAGCAGTTCTTC
CDR3 protein: CASKRRGGTGDEQFF

V gene: TRBV14
clone size: .
D gene: TRBD1
J gene: TRBJ1-2
CDR3 DNA: TGTGCCAGCAGCCCACTTCCGGGACAGGGATCAAACTATGGCTACACCTTC
CDR3 protein: CASSPLPGQGSNYGYTF

V gene: TRBV10-3
clone size: .
D gene: TRBD2
J gene: TRBJ2-1
CDR3 DNA: TGTGCCATCAGCTCGGGACTAGCGGGGGGGAGATTCAATCAAGAGCAGTTCTTC
CDR3 protein: CAISSGLAGGRFNQEQFF

V gene: TRBV5-6
clone size: .
D gene: TRBD1
J gene: TRBJ2-7
CDR3 DNA: TGTGCCAGCAGCCTGGGCACCCGGACAGGGGGCGACGAGCAGTACTTC
CDR3 protein: CASSLGTRTGGDEQYF

V gene: TRBV7-9
clone size: few
D gene: TRBD1
J gene: TRBJ1-2
CDR3 DNA: TGTGCCAGCAGCTTAGGGACAGGGGCAGGCCTAAACTATGGCTACACCTTC
CDR3 protein: CASSLGTGAGLNYGYTF

V gene: TRBV10-3
clone size: .
D gene: .
J gene: TRBJ2-7
CDR3 DNA: TGTGCCATCAGTGAGGGGGGGACCCAAACCTACGAGCAGTACTTC
CDR3 protein: CAISEGGTQTYEQYF

V gene: TRBV10-3
clone size: .
D gene: .
J gene: TRBJ1-3
CDR3 DNA: TGTGCCATCAGTGCACGTGGCAGCTCTGGAAACACCATATATTTT
CDR3 protein: CAISARGSSGNTIYF

V gene: TRBV19
clone size: few
D gene: TRBD1
J gene: TRBJ1-6
CDR3 DNA: TGTGCCAGTAGTACCTGGACAGGGGGATATAATTCACCCCTCCACTTT
CDR3 protein: CASSTWTGGYNSPLHF

V gene: TRBV29-1
clone size: .
D gene: TRBD1
J gene: TRBJ1-2
CDR3 DNA: TGCAGCGTCGGGGGACAGAACTATGGCTACACCTTC
CDR3 protein: CSVGGQNYGYTF

V gene: TRBV6-5
clone size: .
D gene: TRBD1
J gene: TRBJ1-5
CDR3 DNA: TGTGCCAGCAGTTACAACAGGGGTGGGCAGCCCCAGCATTTT
CDR3 protein: CASSYNRGGQPQHF

V gene: TRBV7-9
clone size: .
D gene: TRBD1
J gene: TRBJ1-1
CDR3 DNA: TGTGCCAGCAGCTTCCCTTGGACAGGGACGAACACTGAAGCTTTCTTT
CDR3 protein: CASSFPWTGTNTEAFF

V gene: TRBV7-2
clone size: .
D gene: .
J gene: TRBJ2-3
CDR3 DNA: TGTGCCAGCACCCTCCCGGCGGGAAGAACAGATACGCAGTATTTT
CDR3 protein: CASTLPAGRTDTQYF